One and the same sample provided the 9 T cell receptor beta chains below, sequenced in a study of persistence of HIV-infected CD4 T cells. Anti-CD3/anti-CD28 beads served as a nonspecific positive control stimulus. Sorting selected CD4+ T cells upregulating both CD40 ligand and CD69. Antigens for these TCRs are unknown. Sequencing used immunoSEQ version 4 in survey mode. Data came from immunoSEQ multiplex PCR; TCRdb stores just in-frame clones and leaves some out. The repertoire holds around 40,000 clones, with roughly 90% as singletons. Here the sequenced sample was CD4+ T cells sorted from PBMCs after approximately 19-hour stimulation, taken from a patient who received antiretroviral therapy. All receptors derive from an adult woman with HIV who was CMV-seropositive.

The chain employs TRBV6-5 and TRBJ1-2; no clear D gene. CDR3 length: 15 residues. CDR1 is MNHEY, CDR2 SVGAGI, per germline. V lost 0 bases, J lost 9 bases, and 17 bases lay in between. As DNA, the CDR3 is TGTGCCAGCAGTTACTCAGGGCAGGTGTTCCCTCGCTACACCTTC. Its protein is CASSYSGQVFPRYTF.

This sequence joins TRBV6-1 and TRBJ2-1; 7 bases map to TRBD2. V shed 2 bases and J 5 bases; nucleotides not matched to a gene: 6. This CDR3 is 15 amino acids long. CDR1 MNHNS and CDR2 SASEGT come from the germline V gene. The CDR3: CASSEPGLPNNEQFF. The DNA for the CDR3 is TGTGCCAGCAGTGAACCGGGACTACCTAACAATGAGCAGTTCTTC.

The chain carries TRBV3-1 (or the pseudogene TRBV3-2) and TRBJ2-7; D uncertain. The V end was cut by 2 bases, the J end by 7 bases, with 18 bases between. CDR3 length: 15 residues. Germline V CDR1 and CDR2: LGHDT, YNNKEL (reference sequence). CDR3 in amino acids: CASSQLPDPQSEQYV. DNA of the CDR3: TGTGCCAGCAGCCAACTACCGGACCCCCAGAGTGAGCAGTACGTC.

The chain's CDR3 is CASSSGLAPYEQYF. For the CDR3, the DNA is TGTGCCAGCAGCTCGGGACTAGCGCCCTACGAGCAGTACTTC. This chain uses TRBV9 with TRBJ2-7, with TRBD2 matching over 10 bases. Trimming at V came to 4 bases and at J to 2 bases, leaving 3 bases not matched to a gene. The CDR3 is made up of 14 amino acids. In germline, CDR1 is SGDLS, CDR2 YYNGEE.

For this clone: This sample includes further DNA sequences coding for the same CDR3. This chain connects TRBV2 to TRBJ1-3, with D maybe TRBD1 (6 bases). CDR1 and CDR2 (germline): SNHLY, FYNNEI. This CDR3 spans 15 amino acids. The V and J ends lost 6 bases and 0 bases respectively, with 12 bases between them. The DNA of the CDR3 is TGTGCCAGCAGCGAGGACAGTAGCTCTGGAAACACCATATATTTT. Its protein product is CASSEDSSSGNTIYF. The whole variable domain, filled in from reference TRBV2 and TRBJ1-3, reads EPEVTQTPSHQVTQMGQEVILRCVPISNHLYFYWYRQILGQKVEFLVSFYNNEISEKSEIFDDQFSVERPDGSNFTLKIRSTKLEDSAMYFCASSEDSSSGNTIYFGEGSWLTVV.

This clone was detected only once. Other nucleotide sequences from this sample produce the same CDR3. The chain has TRBV12-5 and TRBJ1-2, with D maybe TRBD1 (6 bases). The germline V and J ends were trimmed by 4 bases and 7 bases, with 16 bases remaining between them. Germline CDR1 and CDR2: LGHNT and FRNRAP. CDR3 length: 14 amino acids. The CDR3 region is CASGWGDGGGGYTF. CDR3 in DNA: TGTGCTAGTGGTTGGGGGGACGGGGGCGGTGGCTACACCTTC. Full variable domain (remainder filled in from reference TRBV12-5 and TRBJ1-2): DARVTQTPRHKVTEMGQEVTMRCQPILGHNTVFWYRQTMMQGLELLAYFRNRAPLDDSGMPKDRFSAEMPDATLATLKIQPSEPRDSAVYFCASGWGDGGGGYTFGSGTRLTVV.

The gene calls are TRBV7-9 and TRBJ2-1, with 10 bases fitting TRBD2. The CDR3 length is 15 residues. Germline values: CDR1 SEHNR, CDR2 FQNEAQ (reference sequence). The junction had 7 bases not matched to a gene; V was cut back by 5 bases and J by 6 bases. Here the CDR3 reads CASSPSGGAINEQFF. Written as DNA, the CDR3 is TGTGCCAGCAGCCCAAGCGGGGGGGCGATCAATGAGCAGTTCTTC.

This clone has a handful of counts. This sequence joins TRBV28 and TRBJ1-5; D ambiguous. CDR1 is MDHEN and CDR2 is SYDVKM in the germline V gene. This CDR3 has 15 amino acids. The V and J ends lost 1 base and 4 bases respectively, with 11 bases between them. CDR3 nucleotides: TGTGCCAGCAGTTTATCGGGGATTGTTAATCAGCCCCAGCATTTT. This codes for CASSLSGIVNQPQHF.

The CDR3 coding sequence is TGTGCCAGCAGCCTGGCGCTAGCGGGGAATGAGCAGTTCTTC. It yields the protein CASSLALAGNEQFF. This sequence joins TRBV3-1 (or the pseudogene TRBV3-2) and TRBJ2-1, with 9 bases fitting TRBD2. The germline gives CDR1 LGHDT, CDR2 YNNKEL (reference sequence). The length of the CDR3 is 14 residues. V shed 4 bases and J 7 bases; nucleotides not matched to a gene: 5.